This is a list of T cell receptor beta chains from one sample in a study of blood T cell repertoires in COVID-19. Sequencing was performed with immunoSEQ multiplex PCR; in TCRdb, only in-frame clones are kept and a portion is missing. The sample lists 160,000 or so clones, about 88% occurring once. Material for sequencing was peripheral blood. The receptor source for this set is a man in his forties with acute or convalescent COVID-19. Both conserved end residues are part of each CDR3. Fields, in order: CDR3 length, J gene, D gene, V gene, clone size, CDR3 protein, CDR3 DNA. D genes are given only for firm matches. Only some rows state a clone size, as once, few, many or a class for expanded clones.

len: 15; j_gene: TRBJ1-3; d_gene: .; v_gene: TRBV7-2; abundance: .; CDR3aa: CASSPLDNSGNTIYF; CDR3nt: TGTGCCAGCAGCCCCTTGGACAACTCTGGAAACACCATATATTTT
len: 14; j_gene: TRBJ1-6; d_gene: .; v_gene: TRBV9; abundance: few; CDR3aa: CASSVSGDDSPLHF; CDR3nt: TGTGCCAGCAGCGTATCAGGGGATGATTCACCCCTCCACTTT
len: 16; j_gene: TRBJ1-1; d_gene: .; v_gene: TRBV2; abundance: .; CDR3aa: CASSDRQSHGDTEAFF; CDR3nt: TGTGCCAGCAGTGATCGTCAGTCTCACGGGGACACTGAAGCTTTCTTT
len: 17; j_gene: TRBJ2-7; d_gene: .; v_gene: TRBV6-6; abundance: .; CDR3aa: CASSRGTKPTSLREQYF; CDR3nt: TGTGCCAGCAGTCGCGGGACAAAGCCTACATCCCTCCGCGAGCAGTACTTC
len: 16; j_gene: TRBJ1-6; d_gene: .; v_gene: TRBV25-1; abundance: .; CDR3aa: CASAARGSSYNSPLHF; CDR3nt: TGTGCCAGCGCCGCTAGGGGGAGCTCCTATAATTCACCCCTCCACTTT
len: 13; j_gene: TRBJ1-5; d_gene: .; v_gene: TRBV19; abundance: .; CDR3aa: CASSAGINQPQHF; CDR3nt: TGTGCCAGTAGCGCAGGGATTAATCAGCCCCAGCATTTT
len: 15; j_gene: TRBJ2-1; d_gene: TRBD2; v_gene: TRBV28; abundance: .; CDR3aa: CASIFSGGSYNEQFF; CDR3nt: TGTGCCAGCATTTTTAGCGGGGGGTCCTACAATGAGCAGTTCTTC
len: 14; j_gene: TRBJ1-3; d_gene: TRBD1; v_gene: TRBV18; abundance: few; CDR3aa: CASSPGTDRNTIYF; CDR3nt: TGTGCCAGCTCACCTGGGACGGACAGGAACACCATATATTTT
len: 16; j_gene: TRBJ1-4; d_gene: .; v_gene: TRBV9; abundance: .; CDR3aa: CASSEGGGEENEKLFF; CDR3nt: TGTGCCAGCAGCGAAGGCGGCGGGGAGGAGAATGAAAAACTGTTTTTT
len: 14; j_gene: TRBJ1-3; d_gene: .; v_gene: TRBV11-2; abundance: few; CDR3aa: CASSWARRQNTIYF; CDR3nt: TGTGCCAGCAGCTGGGCGAGACGTCAGAACACCATATATTTT
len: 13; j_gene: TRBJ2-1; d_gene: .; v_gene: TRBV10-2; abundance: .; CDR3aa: CASSPDSYNEQFF; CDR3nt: TGCGCCAGCAGCCCTGACAGCTACAATGAGCAGTTCTTC
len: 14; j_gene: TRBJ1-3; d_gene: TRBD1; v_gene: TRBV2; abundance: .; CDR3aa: CASSADRGRYTIYF; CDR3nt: TGTGCCAGCAGTGCGGACAGGGGACGTTACACCATATATTTT
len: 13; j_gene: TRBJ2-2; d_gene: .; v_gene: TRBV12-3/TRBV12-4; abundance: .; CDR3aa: CASSLIGAGELFF; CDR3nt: TGTGCCAGCAGTTTAATAGGGGCCGGGGAGCTGTTTTTT
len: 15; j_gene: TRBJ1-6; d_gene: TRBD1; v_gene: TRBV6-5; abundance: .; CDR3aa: CASSRRQGNNSPLHF; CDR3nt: TGTGCCAGCAGTCGGCGACAGGGCAATAATTCACCCCTCCACTTT
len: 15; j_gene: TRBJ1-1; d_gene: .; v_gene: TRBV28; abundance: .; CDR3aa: CASSLPLAGGTEAFF; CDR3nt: TGTGCCAGCAGTTTACCCCTGGCGGGTGGAACTGAAGCTTTCTTT
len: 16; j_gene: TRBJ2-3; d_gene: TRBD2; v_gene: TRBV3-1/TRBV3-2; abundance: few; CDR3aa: CASTSGGLTSTDTQYF; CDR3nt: TGTGCCAGCACAAGCGGGGGCCTTACGAGCACAGATACGCAGTATTTT
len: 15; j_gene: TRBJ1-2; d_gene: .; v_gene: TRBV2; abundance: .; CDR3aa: CASTPNRELNYGYTF; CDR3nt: TGTGCCAGCACCCCCAACAGGGAACTTAACTATGGCTACACCTTC
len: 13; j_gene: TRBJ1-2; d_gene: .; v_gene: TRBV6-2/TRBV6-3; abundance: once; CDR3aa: CASSYRSRYGYTF; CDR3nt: TGTGCCAGCAGTTACAGGTCGAGGTATGGCTACACCTTC
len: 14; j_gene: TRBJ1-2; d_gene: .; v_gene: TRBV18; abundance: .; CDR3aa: CASSPGGGINGYTF; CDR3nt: TGTGCCAGCTCACCGGGAGGAGGGATCAATGGCTACACCTTC
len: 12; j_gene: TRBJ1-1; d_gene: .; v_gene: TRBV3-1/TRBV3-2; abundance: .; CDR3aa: CASSQGQGEAFF; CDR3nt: TGTGCCAGCAGCCAAGGGCAGGGGGAAGCTTTCTTT
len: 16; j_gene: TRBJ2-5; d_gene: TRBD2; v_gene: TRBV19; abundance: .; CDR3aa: CASSNYRTSGQETQYF; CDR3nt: TGTGCCAGTAGTAATTATCGGACTAGCGGACAAGAGACCCAGTACTTC
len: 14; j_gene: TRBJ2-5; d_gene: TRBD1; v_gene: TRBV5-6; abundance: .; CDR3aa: CASSSTGVGETQYF; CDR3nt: TGTGCCAGCAGCTCCACAGGGGTCGGGGAGACCCAGTACTTC
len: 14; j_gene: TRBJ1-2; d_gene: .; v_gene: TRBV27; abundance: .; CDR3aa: CASKGTAGERGYTF; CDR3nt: TGTGCCAGCAAGGGAACGGCAGGGGAACGCGGCTACACCTTC
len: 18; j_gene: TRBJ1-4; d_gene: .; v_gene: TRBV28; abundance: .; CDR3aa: CASSPLPGREGTNEKLFF; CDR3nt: TGTGCCAGCAGTCCTCTCCCAGGCAGGGAGGGAACTAATGAAAAACTGTTTTTT
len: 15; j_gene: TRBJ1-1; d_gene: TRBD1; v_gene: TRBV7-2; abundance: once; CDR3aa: CASSLAQGGETEAFF; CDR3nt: TGTGCCAGCAGCTTAGCGCAGGGGGGCGAGACTGAAGCTTTCTTT
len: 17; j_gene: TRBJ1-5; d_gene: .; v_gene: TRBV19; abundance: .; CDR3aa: CASSISVAGTSNQPQHF; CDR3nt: TGTGCCAGTAGTATTTCCGTCGCCGGGACATCCAATCAGCCCCAGCATTTT
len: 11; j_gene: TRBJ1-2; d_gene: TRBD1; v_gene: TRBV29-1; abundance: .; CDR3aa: CSVEDRGGYTF; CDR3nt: TGCAGCGTGGAGGACAGGGGTGGCTACACCTTC
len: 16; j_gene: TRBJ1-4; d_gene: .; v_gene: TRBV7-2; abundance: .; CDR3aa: CASSLAPTASPAQLFF; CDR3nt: TGTGCCAGCAGCTTAGCTCCGACAGCTTCTCCCGCGCAACTGTTTTTT
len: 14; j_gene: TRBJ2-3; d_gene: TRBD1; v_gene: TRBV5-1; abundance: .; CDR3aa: CASSFGQGSDTQYF; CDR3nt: TGCGCCAGCAGCTTCGGACAGGGATCAGATACGCAGTATTTT
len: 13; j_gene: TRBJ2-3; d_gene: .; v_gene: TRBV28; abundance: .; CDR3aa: CASSPPGDDTQYF; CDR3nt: TGTGCCAGCAGTCCCCCAGGGGATGATACGCAGTATTTT
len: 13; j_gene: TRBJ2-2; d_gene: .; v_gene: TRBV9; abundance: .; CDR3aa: CASSVPGIGELFF; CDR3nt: TGTGCCAGCAGCGTACCAGGGATCGGGGAGCTGTTTTTT
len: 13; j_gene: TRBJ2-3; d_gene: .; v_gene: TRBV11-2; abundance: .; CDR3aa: CASSLRSRDTQYF; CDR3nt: TGTGCCAGCAGCTTACGGTCTAGGGATACGCAGTATTTT
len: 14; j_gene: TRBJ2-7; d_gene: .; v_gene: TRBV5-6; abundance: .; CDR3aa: CASSLGERAYEQYF; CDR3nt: TGTGCCAGCAGCCTGGGGGAGAGGGCCTACGAGCAGTACTTC
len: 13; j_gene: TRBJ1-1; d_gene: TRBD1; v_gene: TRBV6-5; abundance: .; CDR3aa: CASSYTGGTEAFF; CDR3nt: TGTGCCAGCAGTTACACAGGGGGGACTGAAGCTTTCTTT
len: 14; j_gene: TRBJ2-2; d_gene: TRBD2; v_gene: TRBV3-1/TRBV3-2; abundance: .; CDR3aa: CASSRTSGDGELFF; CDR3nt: TGTGCCAGCAGCCGGACTAGTGGTGACGGGGAGCTGTTTTTT
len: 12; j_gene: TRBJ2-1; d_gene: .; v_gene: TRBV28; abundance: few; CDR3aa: CASSLGRNEQFF; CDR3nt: TGTGCCAGCAGTTTAGGGCGCAATGAGCAGTTCTTC
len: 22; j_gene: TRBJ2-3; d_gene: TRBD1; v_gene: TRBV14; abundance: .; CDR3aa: CASSQDRDRAPLALVPTDTQYF; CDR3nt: TGTGCCAGCAGCCAAGACCGGGACAGGGCTCCACTGGCCCTAGTACCCACAGATACGCAGTATTTT
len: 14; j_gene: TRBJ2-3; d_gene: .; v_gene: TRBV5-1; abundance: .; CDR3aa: CASSLGQVPDTQYF; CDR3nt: TGCGCCAGCAGCTTGGGTCAGGTCCCAGATACGCAGTATTTT
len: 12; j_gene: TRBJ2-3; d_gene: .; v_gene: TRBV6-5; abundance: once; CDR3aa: CASRGRADTQYF; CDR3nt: TGTGCCAGCAGGGGGAGAGCAGATACGCAGTATTTT
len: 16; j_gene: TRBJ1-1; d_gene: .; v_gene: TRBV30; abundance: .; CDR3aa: CAWSTYGGRRDTEAFF; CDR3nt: TGTGCCTGGAGCACGTACGGGGGGCGAAGGGATACTGAAGCTTTCTTT
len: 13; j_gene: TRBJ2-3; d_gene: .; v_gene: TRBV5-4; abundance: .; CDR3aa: CASNRVGSDTQYF; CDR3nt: TGTGCCAGCAACAGGGTAGGGTCGGATACGCAGTATTTT
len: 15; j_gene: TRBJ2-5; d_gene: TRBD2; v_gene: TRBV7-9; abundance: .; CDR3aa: CASSLRAGGQETQYF; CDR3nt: TGTGCCAGCAGCTTGCGAGCGGGGGGCCAAGAGACCCAGTACTTC
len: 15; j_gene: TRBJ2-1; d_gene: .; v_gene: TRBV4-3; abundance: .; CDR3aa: CASSRSGQLYNEQFF; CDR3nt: TGCGCCAGCAGCCGCAGCGGACAGCTCTACAATGAGCAGTTCTTC
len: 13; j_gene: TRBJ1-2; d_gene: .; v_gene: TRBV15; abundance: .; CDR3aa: CATSEGSSYGYTF; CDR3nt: TGTGCCACCAGCGAGGGAAGTAGCTATGGCTACACCTTC
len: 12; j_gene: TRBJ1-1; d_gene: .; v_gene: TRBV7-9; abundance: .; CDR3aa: CASSQRGTEAFF; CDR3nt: TGTGCCAGCAGTCAAAGGGGCACTGAAGCTTTCTTT
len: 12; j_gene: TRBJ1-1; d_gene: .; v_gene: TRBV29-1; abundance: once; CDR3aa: CSVEKTSPEAFF; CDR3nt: TGCAGCGTAGAGAAAACGTCACCTGAAGCTTTCTTT